This entry lists 2 T cell receptor beta chains sequenced from one sample in a study of blood T cell repertoires in COVID-19. Sequencing used immunoSEQ multiplex PCR; TCRdb keeps in-frame clones, though not all of them. Of over 200,000 clones detected, about 86% appear once; the ten largest clones hold about 4.2%. Sequencing was performed on peripheral blood. These receptors all come from a man aged 50-60 years with active or convalescent COVID-19.

A few counts support this clone. This rearrangement joins TRBV7-8 to TRBJ1-1, with 8 nucleotides matching TRBD1. Trimming took 5 bases from V and 4 from J; bases not matched to a gene: 3. CDR3 size: 13 residues. CDR1 is SGHVS and CDR2 is FQNEAQ in the germline V gene. The CDR3 loop reads CASSVDRGTEAFF. The DNA of the CDR3 is TGTGCCAGCAGCGTTGACAGGGGCACTGAAGCTTTCTTT. The full variable domain, in which reference TRBV7-8 and TRBJ1-1 provide the parts outside the CDR3, is GAGVSQSPRYKVAKRGQDVALRCDPISGHVSLFWYQQALGQGPEFLTYFQNEAQLDKSGLPSDRFFAERPEGSVSTLKIQRTQQEDSAVYLCASSVDRGTEAFFGQGTRLTVV.

The chain has TRBV19 and TRBJ2-7, with 11 bases fitting TRBD1. There are 15 residues in the CDR3. Germline loops: CDR1 LNHDA, CDR2 SQIVND (reference sequence). V lost 4 bases, J lost 3 bases, and 5 bases stayed unmatched. The CDR3 coding sequence is TGTGCCAGTAGTAGTATGGGACAGGGGGTCTACGAGCAGTACTTC. It encodes CASSSMGQGVYEQYF.